Listed below are T cell receptor beta chains from one sample, sequenced in a study of shared clonotypes between healthy human individuals. Libraries were prepared by immunoSEQ multiplex PCR; TCRdb keeps only in-frame clonotypes and omits some of them. The sample carries hundreds of thousands of clones, around 95% recorded once. Specimen: naive CD8+ T cells sorted from blood. These TCRs come from a woman aged 25 to 39 in good health. Both conserved end residues are part of each CDR3. The D gene is left open where the match is weak. Size is omitted from some rows. Given values are once, few, many or a class for expanded clones.

length,J,D,size,V,DNA,CDR3
14,TRBJ1-3,-,-,TRBV4-1,TGCGCCAGCAGCCAAGCCCTTTCTGGAAACACCATATATTTT,CASSQALSGNTIYF
17,TRBJ2-1,-,few,TRBV4-1,TGCGCCAGCAGCCAAGAGGGCACTTTAGGGCCCTACAATGAGCAGTTCTTC,CASSQEGTLGPYNEQFF
13,TRBJ2-7,-,-,TRBV30,TGTGCCTGGAGTGAAGGGTTTGAGTACGAGCAGTACTTC,CAWSEGFEYEQYF
17,TRBJ2-1,-,-,TRBV10-3,TGTGCCATCAGTGAGTCGCCCGCCCTCCTTCCAGGGGTTGAGCAGTTCTTC,CAISESPALLPGVEQFF
15,TRBJ2-3,TRBD2,-,TRBV15,TGTGCCACCAGCAGAGGTAGCGGGAGCACAGATACGCAGTATTTT,CATSRGSGSTDTQYF
15,TRBJ2-7,-,-,TRBV27,TGTGCCAGCGCTTCCCTGGTTTCTGGATCCTACGAGCAGTACTTC,CASASLVSGSYEQYF
15,TRBJ2-2,TRBD2,-,TRBV6-6,TGTGCCAGCAGTTTAGCGGGAGGGAGGACCGGGGAGCTGTTTTTT,CASSLAGGRTGELFF
13,TRBJ2-2,-,once,TRBV7-2,-,CASSVLRAGELFF
15,TRBJ2-2,TRBD2,-,TRBV5-1,TGCGCCAGCAGCTTGACTAGCGGGAGCACCGGGGAGCTGTTTTTT,CASSLTSGSTGELFF
16,TRBJ2-7,-,-,TRBV7-6,TGTGCCAGCAGCTTATCCCCCGCCGTACTCTCCTACGAGCAGTACTTC,CASSLSPAVLSYEQYF
14,TRBJ1-1,TRBD1,-,TRBV28,TGTGCCAGCAGTTTATATACAGGGGACACTGAAGCTTTCTTT,CASSLYTGDTEAFF
17,TRBJ2-3,-,-,TRBV19,TGTGCCAGTAGTCTTCGATTTGAAGGCGCCGTCCCAGATACGCAGTATTTT,CASSLRFEGAVPDTQYF
12,TRBJ1-1,TRBD1,-,TRBV5-8,TGTGCCAGCATCCAGGACAGGTATGAAGCTTTCTTT,CASIQDRYEAFF
14,TRBJ1-2,-,-,TRBV6-5,TGTGCCAGCAGGACACCCGAGGAACACTATGGCTACACCTTC,CASRTPEEHYGYTF
13,TRBJ1-2,-,once,TRBV5-8,TGTGCCAGCAGCCCAACGGGTTACTATGGCTACACCTTC,CASSPTGYYGYTF
14,TRBJ1-2,TRBD1,few,TRBV30,TGTGCCTGGACGCCGAGGGGGCCGCGGTATGGCTACACCTTC,CAWTPRGPRYGYTF
15,TRBJ2-1,TRBD2,once,TRBV9,TGTGCCAGCAGCGGACTAGCGGGAGTGGACAATGAGCAGTTCTTC,CASSGLAGVDNEQFF
15,TRBJ2-3,-,-,TRBV27,TGTGCCAGCAGTTTATCGAGTTTAGCTCCAGATACGCAGTATTTT,CASSLSSLAPDTQYF
13,TRBJ2-1,-,-,TRBV5-4,TGTGCCAGCAGCTTCGGCGGAGACAATGAGCAGTTCTTC,CASSFGGDNEQFF
18,TRBJ1-2,-,once,TRBV4-1,TGCGCCAGCAGCCAAGATAAGGATCGCACACGAAGAAACTATGGCTACACCTTC,CASSQDKDRTRRNYGYTF
15,TRBJ1-1,-,once,TRBV14,TGTGCCAGCAGCCAGACTAGGGGGGTGAACACTGAAGCTTTCTTT,CASSQTRGVNTEAFF
16,TRBJ2-1,-,-,TRBV30,TGTGCCTGGAGTTTTGGGGGAGCGGGGACATACAATGAGCAGTTCTTC,CAWSFGGAGTYNEQFF
16,TRBJ2-1,-,-,TRBV6-6,TGTGCCAGCAGTGCCCCCGGAGAGTCCTCATACAATGAGCAGTTCTTC,CASSAPGESSYNEQFF
16,TRBJ2-3,TRBD2,-,TRBV11-2,TGTGCCAGCAGCTTATTAGCGGGAGACGGCACAGATACGCAGTATTTT,CASSLLAGDGTDTQYF
16,TRBJ1-4,-,-,TRBV14,TGTGCCAGCAGCCAAGATTACGCCAGCCCAAATGAAAAACTGTTTTTT,CASSQDYASPNEKLFF
13,TRBJ2-7,-,-,TRBV27,TGTGCCAGCAGTTTATCTCCTTCCTACGAGCAGTACTTC,CASSLSPSYEQYF
14,TRBJ2-7,TRBD2,-,TRBV7-9,TGTGCCAGCAGCTTAGTCCTAGCGGGAGGCGAGCAGTACTTC,CASSLVLAGGEQYF
12,TRBJ2-7,-,-,TRBV5-6,TGTGCCAGCAGCTTTGGGATTTACGAGCAGTACTTC,CASSFGIYEQYF
13,TRBJ2-1,-,-,TRBV28,TGTGCCAGCAGTTTTCCCCGGGTTGGTGAGCAGTTCTTC,CASSFPRVGEQFF
15,TRBJ2-1,-,-,TRBV5-8,TGTGCCAGCAGCTTGGTTGCCGGGGTTTACAATGAGCAGTTCTTC,CASSLVAGVYNEQFF
15,TRBJ2-3,-,-,TRBV28,TGTGCCAGCAGTTTGGGTGGGGAGGGCACAGATACGCAGTATTTT,CASSLGGEGTDTQYF
15,TRBJ1-1,TRBD1,once,TRBV7-9,TGTGCCAGCAGCACCCGACCCGACAGGGACACTGAAGCTTTCTTT,CASSTRPDRDTEAFF
16,TRBJ2-5,-,once,TRBV28,TGTGCCAGCAGTTTATCCCAGGACATGGTTAGTTCGGCCCAGTACTTC,CASSLSQDMVSSAQYF
15,TRBJ2-7,TRBD2,-,TRBV27,TGTGCCAGCAGTTTATTACTAGCGGGAAAGTACGAGCAGTACTTC,CASSLLLAGKYEQYF
17,TRBJ2-6,TRBD1,once,TRBV7-6,TGTGCCAGCAGCTTAGTGGGGACAGACTCTGGGGCCAACGTCCTGACTTTC,CASSLVGTDSGANVLTF
14,TRBJ2-7,TRBD1,-,TRBV6-5,TGTGCCAGCAGCCAAGACAGGGGGTCCTACGAGCAGTACTTC,CASSQDRGSYEQYF
13,TRBJ1-1,-,-,TRBV10-2,TGCGCCAGCAGAGGACAGAAGAACACTGAAGCTTTCTTT,CASRGQKNTEAFF
14,TRBJ2-5,TRBD2,-,TRBV5-6,TGTGCCAGCAGTTTTAGCGGGAGCCAAGAGACCCAGTACTTC,CASSFSGSQETQYF
17,TRBJ2-3,TRBD2,-,TRBV10-2,TGCGCCAGCCTGGGATCCAGCGGGAGCCTATTCACAGATACGCAGTATTTT,CASLGSSGSLFTDTQYF
14,TRBJ1-1,-,-,TRBV4-2,TGTGCCAGCAGCCAAGGTTGGGCGAATGGGGGAGCTTTCTTT,CASSQGWANGGAFF
14,TRBJ2-1,-,-,TRBV9,TGTGCCAGCAGCGAAGTGGGGGCCGGGAATGAGCAGTTCTTC,CASSEVGAGNEQFF
15,TRBJ2-3,-,-,TRBV6-4,TGTGCCAGCAGTGACCGGTTCTGGCCCACAGATACGCAGTATTTT,CASSDRFWPTDTQYF
15,TRBJ1-1,TRBD1,-,TRBV7-6,TGTGCCAGCAGCGAAGACAGGGCGGGGAGCACTGAAGCTTTCTTT,CASSEDRAGSTEAFF
13,TRBJ2-7,-,once,TRBV28,TGTGCCAGCAGTCCGCCTCGCAAAGACGAGCAGTACTTC,CASSPPRKDEQYF
15,TRBJ2-3,-,once,TRBV11-3,TGTGCCAGCAGCTTAGCGGGTTCCCCCACAGATACGCAGTATTTT,CASSLAGSPTDTQYF